The clone carrying this T cell receptor beta chain was counted at least ten times. The antigen remains unidentified. The record originates from a study of T cells in Graves' hyperthyroidism and ophthalmopathy. There were TCR beta CDR3 regions amplified from RNA transcripts. The TCR CDR3 first-round RT-PCR relied on the HTBI primer set. One entry per CDR3 protein results from TCRdb running MiXCR on the multiplex PCR reads. This sample yields approximately 520,000 distinct CDR3 sequences, of which approximately 24% are seen a single time; about 10% belongs to the top ten. Notes on the study in general: Ophthalmopathy prediction by the model preceded onset by a median approximately six months. The majority of expanded thyroid clonotypes above 0.001 also appeared in blood.

Disease lasting under 3 months, a NOSPECS grade of at least 4, and a Clinical Activity Score of at least 3 were features of the ophthalmopathy patients. V lost 3 bases and J lost 3; bases outside the gene matches: 9. CDR3 length: 16 amino acids. V is TRBV12-3 or TRBV12-4 and J is TRBJ2-7; 9 bases are a match to TRBD1. This TCR was sampled from a woman aged 25 to 39 with Graves' ophthalmopathy. Sequencing was performed on blood. CDR3 sequence (DNA): TGTGCCAGCAGTTTGGAGGTACAGGGGGCGGACTACGAGCAGTACTTC. It yields the protein CASSLEVQGADYEQYF.